These 9 T cell receptor delta chains originate from one sample sequenced in a study of γδ T cells in repeated Plasmodium falciparum infection. TCRdb re-analyzed the multiplex PCR reads via CATT. The table shows tens of thousands of delta-chain clones, with less than 1% occurring only once. Bulk repertoires came from Vgamma9/Vdelta2+ or Vdelta2-negative gammadelta T cells flow-sorted from PBMC. Sequenced sample: gamma-delta T cells from blood. These TCRs come from a pool of human donors (malaria-infected and uninfected, not separated).

This clone occurred many times. Additional DNA sequences in this sample encode the identical CDR3. This chain links TRDV1 with TRDJ1, with 10 positions matching TRDD3. Germline CDR1 reads TSWWSYY; CDR2 reads QGS. The CDR3 has 20 residues. V was clipped by 3 bases and J by 0 bases; unmatched bases: 16. The CDR3 nucleotides are TGTGCTCTTGGGGAGCCGTCTTCCTACACCTGGGGGATAAACACCGATAAACTCATCTTT. Its translation: CALGEPSSYTWGINTDKLIF.

A remark on this clone: The protein TCRdb lists belongs to a much larger clone and differs from this DNA's translation at residue 4, which points to a read error; the protein shown is made from the DNA. The chain employs TRDV2 and TRDJ3; 9 bases line up with TRDD3. The J gene was missing in TCRdb and was found by matching the end of the DNA to germline. There are 19 residues in the CDR3. Germline lookup yields CDR1 GEAIGNYY and CDR2 EKD. Written as DNA, the CDR3 is TGTGCCTGTAACACCGTACTGGGGGACTATTCCTGGGACACCCGACAGATGTTTTTC. Its protein product is CACNTVLGDYSWDTRQMFF.

Points on this clone: A read error is the likely source, as a far larger clone sits one nucleotide away. The same CDR3 can be traced to other DNA sequences in this sample. The chain uses TRDV2 and TRDJ1, with TRDD3 matching 9 bases. The J gene, absent from TCRdb, was called here by matching the DNA to germline. The trim removed 3 bases at V and 3 bases at J, leaving 7 bases unmatched. The length of the CDR3 is 15 residues. In germline, CDR1 is GEAIGNYY, CDR2 EKD. CDR3 amino acids: CACDQLGDRSDKLIF. CDR3 coding DNA: TGTGCCTGTGACCAACTGGGGGACAGGTCCGATAAACTCATCTTT.

To note about this clone: TCRdb pairs this DNA with a much larger clone's protein that differs at residue 6, likely a read error; the protein shown was translated from the DNA. The genes are TRDV2 and TRDJ1; 12 nucleotides match TRDD3. Here the J gene came from matching the DNA to germline, since TCRdb omits it. Germline assignment: CDR1 GEAIGNYY and CDR2 EKD. With V trimmed by 0 bases and J by 4 bases, 11 bases remained unmatched. The CDR3 is 18 residues long. The CDR3 nucleotides read TGTGCCTGTGACACCGCGGAAACTGGGGGATACAGAAACGATAAACTCATCTTT. Translated, it gives CACDTAETGGYRNDKLIF.

Comment on this clone: Translating this DNA gives a protein that differs at residue 6 from the TCRdb one, which belongs to a much larger clone; a read error is likely, and the protein shown is this translation. The V and J genes are TRDV1 and TRDJ1; TRDD3 agrees at 10 bases. TCRdb carries no J gene annotation; the J gene was assigned here by matching the DNA with germline. Germline loops: CDR1 TSWWSYY, CDR2 QGS. This CDR3 comprises 22 residues. After removal of 1 base from V and 8 bases from J, the junction contained 28 bases not matched to a gene. The CDR3 coding sequence is TGTGCTCTTGGGGAACCAAGTACTGGGGGATTCGGTCGCCCCCCGGATGGGATAAAACTCATCTTT. Its translation: CALGEPSTGGFGRPPDGIKLIF.

With respect to this clone: The translation of this DNA and the TCRdb protein of a much larger clone differ at residue 14, probably owing to a read error; the protein shown here is translated from the DNA. The chain couples TRDV1 to TRDJ1; TRDD3 aligns across 8 bases. TCRdb is silent on the J gene; assignment here came from matching the DNA to germline. The V and J ends lost 9 bases and 3 bases, in that order; junction bases with no gene match: 24. Germline V lookup: CDR1 TSWWSYY, CDR2 QGS. The CDR3 has 19 amino acids. CDR3 region: CALAAPASAGGRYADKLIF. The CDR3 nucleotides read TGTGCTCTCGCCGCCCCAGCTTCAGCTGGGGGAAGGTACGCCGATAAACTCATCTTT.

This clone came up a few times. The protein TCRdb lists belongs to a much larger clone and differs from this DNA's translation at residue 11, which points to a read error; the protein shown is made from the DNA. The chain is built from TRDV2 and TRDJ1; a weak D match, TRDD3 (5 bases). TCRdb does not report a J gene; here it was assigned by matching the DNA to germline references. The CDR3 runs 14 residues. The germline V gene has CDR1 GEAIGNYY and CDR2 EKD. CDR3 DNA: TGTGCCTGTGACCCCATACGCTTGCACGATAGACTCATCTTT. Its protein is CACDPIRLHDRLIF.

This clone was observed a few times. Translating this DNA gives a protein that differs at residue 13 from the TCRdb one, which belongs to a much larger clone; a read error is likely, and the protein shown is this translation. The DNA for the CDR3 is TGTGCCTGTGACAACCGGAATCTGGGGGATACGGCTGGTAAACTCATCTTT. Its translation: CACDNRNLGDTAGKLIF. The J gene is TRDJ1, the V gene TRDV2; the match to TRDD3 covers 12 bases. V was clipped by 2 bases and J by 7 bases; unmatched bases: 13. CDR1 and CDR2 from the germline V gene are GEAIGNYY and EKD. CDR3 length: 17 residues.

Concerning this clone itself: TCRdb's listed protein matches a much larger clone and diverges from this DNA's translation at residue 17, likely through a read error; the protein shown comes from the DNA. The V gene call is TRDV1, and the J gene call is absent; the table's D gene call, TRDD3, was not cross checked with the DNA. Germline V lookup: CDR1 TSWWSYY, CDR2 QGS. The CDR3 totals 18 residues. Here the CDR3 DNA reads TGTGCTCTTGGGGAATTAGAGCGGGGGAGGAGGTACACCGATAAACTCACCTTT. This codes for CALGELERGRRYTDKLTF.